This T cell receptor (beta chain) emerged from a study of OX40 agonist ivuxolimab in advanced cancers. Study-wide findings and caveats: Among T cells, CD8+ cells averaged more expanded clones than CD4+ cells. In the 0.1 to 3.0 mg/kg range, CD4+ and CD8+ blood T cells had expanded clonally by week 6.

Trimming left V 4 bases short and J 11 bases short, with 14 bases between. The CDR3 has 12 amino acids. Note on this clone: What it binds is not known.

Some clones are missing from TCRdb's copy, which holds only in-frame ones; the method was immunoSEQ multiplex PCR. The repertoire consists of tens of thousands of clones, with roughly nine tenths occurring once and the leading ten covering approximately 2.2%. V is TRBV5-3 and J is TRBJ2-3; either TRBD1 or TRBD2 may fit D (5 bases each). TRBV5-3 is designated an ORF whose function remains uncertain. Specimen: CD4+ or CD8+ T cells sorted from blood, collected in a trial of the OX40 agonist ivuxolimab. The source of this sequence is an adult with an advanced solid tumor such as melanoma, head and neck, liver or kidney cancer. In nucleotides, the CDR3 is TGTGCCAGAAGCACCAGGGTGAGGGGGCAGTATTTT. Amino acids: CARSTRVRGQYF.